This record covers a single T cell receptor beta chain. Its antigen is not yet known. No qualities accompany the bases; no much larger clone lies one base away. The receptor library was made with PCR. TCRdb shows the sequencer as Illumina HiSeq 2500. Unique molecular identifiers were incorporated into TCR beta cDNA libraries to reduce PCR and sequencing biases. About 500,000 cDNA molecules were obtained per 1 to 10 million input T cells, so each molecule approximated one T cell. The patient libraries were prepared and sequenced using the same protocol as the earlier healthy control dataset. Samples belonging to the same batch were prepared together, multiplexed and sequenced on a shared HiSeq lane. The original pipeline was this. MIGEC handled the raw barcoded reads, throwing out single-read molecular identifier groups before consensus assembly and CDR3 extraction. VDJtools was used for post-analysis of the clonotype tables, with diversity normalized by down-sampling every dataset to the smallest sample size. To correct batch-related cross-sample contamination, repertoire overlap clustering matched CDR3 amino acid sequences but not nucleotide sequences. TCRdb trimmed the raw reads at Q25, called clones with MiXCR and kept productive beta chains. A single entry per CDR3 protein holds the most common genes and DNA from its merged rows. These V and J calls are TCRdb output, not the study's own analysis. This sample lists some 500,000 distinct CDR3 sequences; under 55% were detected once. Of the sample, around 10% falls within the top ten clones.

To demonstrate the VDJtools post-analysis software, TCR beta repertoires were profiled from the peripheral blood of roughly 14 young patients with multiple sclerosis. Multiple sclerosis patients were children and adolescents aged about 6 to 16 years. From its cysteine to its phenylalanine, the CDR3 spans 13 amino acids. Just CDR3 DNA is preserved here, 39 bases in frame from base 1. V loses 4 bases of germline sequence and J loses 0 bases, and the interval between the two ends is 6 bases. In the germline V gene, CDR1 corresponds to KGHDR and CDR2 to SFDVKD. These data belong to a study of post-analysis software for immune sequencing data (dated by TCRdb to the mid-2010s). Background for the entire study: Relapsing-remitting, secondary progressive and progressive-relapsing multiple sclerosis were recorded as disease courses, and subtype annotation was lacking for some patients. The patient repertoires were set against around eleven previously published healthy control repertoires from donors whose ages ranged from roughly 6 to 26 years. A subset of samples was prepared in parallel using single-end sample barcoding, then pooled and co-amplified after Illumina adapter ligation.

Study-wide conclusions, independent of this receptor: Significantly higher frequencies in patients than in controls were found for a handful of TRBV segments, including TRBV5-6, TRBV5-1 and TRBV20-1. The multiple sclerosis patient group was slightly younger than the control group. Normalized Chao1 diversity was significantly lower in multiple sclerosis patients than controls, suggesting substantial peripheral T-cell clonal expansion. Direct clustering with F measure showed strong co-clustering of samples prepared in the same batch, prompting a batch-effect correction.

Input material: blood. The rearrangement combines TRBV24-1 with TRBJ2-7; TRBD1 could be the D gene, as 6 bases match. This sequence was found in a girl aged 10 to 17 with multiple sclerosis. At the DNA level, the sequence is TGTGCCACCAGTGAGGACAGCTCCTACGAGCAGTACTTC. Protein translation: CATSEDSSYEQYF.